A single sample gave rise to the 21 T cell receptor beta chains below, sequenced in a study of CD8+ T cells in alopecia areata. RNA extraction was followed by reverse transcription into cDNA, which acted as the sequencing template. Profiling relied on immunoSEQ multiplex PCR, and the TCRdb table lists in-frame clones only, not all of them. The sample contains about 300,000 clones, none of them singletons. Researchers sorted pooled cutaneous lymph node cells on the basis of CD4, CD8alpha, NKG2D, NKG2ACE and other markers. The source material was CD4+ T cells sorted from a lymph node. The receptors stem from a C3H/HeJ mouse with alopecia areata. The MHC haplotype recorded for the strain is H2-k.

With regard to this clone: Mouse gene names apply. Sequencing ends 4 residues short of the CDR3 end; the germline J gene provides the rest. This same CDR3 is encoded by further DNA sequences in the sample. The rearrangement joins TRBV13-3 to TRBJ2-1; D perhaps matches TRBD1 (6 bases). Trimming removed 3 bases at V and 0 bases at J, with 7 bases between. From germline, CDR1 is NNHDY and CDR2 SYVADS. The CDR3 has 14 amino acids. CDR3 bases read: TGTGCCAGCAGTGCAGGGGCTAACTATGCT. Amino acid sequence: CASSAGANYA. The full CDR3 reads CASSAGANYAEQFF.

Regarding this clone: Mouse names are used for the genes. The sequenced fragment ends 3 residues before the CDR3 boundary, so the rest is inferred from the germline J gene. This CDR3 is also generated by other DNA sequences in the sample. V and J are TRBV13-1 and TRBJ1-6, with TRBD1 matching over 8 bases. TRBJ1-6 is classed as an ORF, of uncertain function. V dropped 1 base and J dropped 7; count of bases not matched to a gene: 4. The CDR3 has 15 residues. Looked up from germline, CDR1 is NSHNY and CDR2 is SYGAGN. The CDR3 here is CASSDQGAGNSPLYF. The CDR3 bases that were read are TGTGCCAGCAGTGATCAGGGGGCGGGAAATTCGCCC.

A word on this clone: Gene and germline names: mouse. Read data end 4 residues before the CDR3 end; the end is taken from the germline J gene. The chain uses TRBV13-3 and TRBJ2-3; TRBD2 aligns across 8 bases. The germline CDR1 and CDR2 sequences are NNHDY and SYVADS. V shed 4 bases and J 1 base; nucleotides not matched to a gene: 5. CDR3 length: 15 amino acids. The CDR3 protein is CASSSGGRGAETLYF. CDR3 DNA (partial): TGTGCCAGCAGTTCTGGGGGGCGCGGTGCAGAA.

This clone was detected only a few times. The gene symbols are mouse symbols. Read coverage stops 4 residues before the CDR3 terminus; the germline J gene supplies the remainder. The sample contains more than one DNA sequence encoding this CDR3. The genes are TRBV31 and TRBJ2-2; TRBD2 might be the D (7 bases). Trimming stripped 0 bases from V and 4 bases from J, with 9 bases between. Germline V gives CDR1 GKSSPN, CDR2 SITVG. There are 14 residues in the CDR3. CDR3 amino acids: CAWSLGGGTGQLYF. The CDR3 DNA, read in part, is TGTGCCTGGAGTCTAGGGGGGGGCACCGGG. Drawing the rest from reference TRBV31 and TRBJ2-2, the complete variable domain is AQTIHQWPVAEIKAVGSPLSLGCTIKGKSSPNLYWYWQATGGTLQQLFYSITVGQVESVVQLNLSASRPKDDQFILSTEKLLLSHSGFYLCAWSLGGGTGQLYFGEGSKLTVL.

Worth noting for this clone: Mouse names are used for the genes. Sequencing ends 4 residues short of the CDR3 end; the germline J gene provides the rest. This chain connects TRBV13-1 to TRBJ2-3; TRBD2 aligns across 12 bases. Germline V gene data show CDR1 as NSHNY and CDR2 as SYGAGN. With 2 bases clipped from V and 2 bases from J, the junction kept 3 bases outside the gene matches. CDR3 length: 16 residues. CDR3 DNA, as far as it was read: TGTGCCAGCAGTGACCGGGACTGGGGGGTTGCAGAA. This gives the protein CASSDRDWGVAE. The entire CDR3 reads CASSDRDWGVAETLYF.

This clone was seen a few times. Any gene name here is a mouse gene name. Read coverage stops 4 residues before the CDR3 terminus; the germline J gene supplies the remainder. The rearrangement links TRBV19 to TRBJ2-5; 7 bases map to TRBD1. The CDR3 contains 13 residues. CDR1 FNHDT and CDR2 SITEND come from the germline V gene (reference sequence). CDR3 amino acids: CATLRQGGDTQYF. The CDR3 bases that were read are TGTGCCACCCTTCGACAGGGCGGGGAC. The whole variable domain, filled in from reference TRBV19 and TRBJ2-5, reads GGIITQTPKFLIGQEGQKLTLKCQQNFNHDTMYWYRQDSGKGLRLIYYSITENDLQKGDLSEGYDASREKKSSFSLTVTSAQKNEMAVFLCATLRQGGDTQYFGPGTRLLVL.

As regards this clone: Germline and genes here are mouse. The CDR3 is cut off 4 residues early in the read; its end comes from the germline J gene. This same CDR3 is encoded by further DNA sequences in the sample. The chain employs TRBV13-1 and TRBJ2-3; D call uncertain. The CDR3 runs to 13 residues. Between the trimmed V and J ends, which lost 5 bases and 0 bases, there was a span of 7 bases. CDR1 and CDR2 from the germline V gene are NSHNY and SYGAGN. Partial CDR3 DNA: TGTGCCAGCAGGACAACTAGTGCAGAA. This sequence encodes CASRTTSAE. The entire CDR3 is CASRTTSAETLYF.

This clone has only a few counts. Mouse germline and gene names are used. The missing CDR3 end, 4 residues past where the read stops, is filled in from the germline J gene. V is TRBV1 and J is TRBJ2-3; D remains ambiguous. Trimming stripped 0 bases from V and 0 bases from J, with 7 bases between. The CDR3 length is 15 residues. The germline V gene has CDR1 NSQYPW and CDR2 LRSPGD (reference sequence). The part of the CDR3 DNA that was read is TGCACCTGCAGTGCAGATCTGGCTAGTGCAGAA. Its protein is CTCSADLASAE. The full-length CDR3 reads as CTCSADLASAETLYF.

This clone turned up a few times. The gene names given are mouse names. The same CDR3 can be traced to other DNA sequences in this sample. CDR3 bases read: TGTGCCAGCAGTAGAGGGGGGGCGCGA. It is translated as CASSRGGAR. The entire CDR3 protein is CASSRGGAREVFF. The J gene is TRBJ1-1, the V gene TRBV19; a weak D match, TRBD1 (6 bases). The read halts 4 residues ahead of the CDR3 end, with the missing end drawn from the germline J gene. Germline assignment: CDR1 FNHDT and CDR2 SITEND (reference sequence). The CDR3 is 13 amino acids.

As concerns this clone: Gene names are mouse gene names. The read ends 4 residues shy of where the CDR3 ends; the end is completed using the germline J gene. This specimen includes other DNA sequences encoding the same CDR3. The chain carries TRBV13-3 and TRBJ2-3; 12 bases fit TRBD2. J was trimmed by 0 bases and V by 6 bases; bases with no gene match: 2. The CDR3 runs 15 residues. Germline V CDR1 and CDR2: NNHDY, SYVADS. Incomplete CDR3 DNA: TGTGCCAGCACCGACTGGGGGGGCAGTGCAGAA. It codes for CASTDWGGSAE. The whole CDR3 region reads CASTDWGGSAETLYF.

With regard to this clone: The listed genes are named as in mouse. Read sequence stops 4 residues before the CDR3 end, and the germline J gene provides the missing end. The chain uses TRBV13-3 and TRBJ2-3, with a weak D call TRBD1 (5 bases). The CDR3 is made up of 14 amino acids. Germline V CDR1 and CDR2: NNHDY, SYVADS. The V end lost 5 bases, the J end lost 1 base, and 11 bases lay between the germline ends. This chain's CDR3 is CASSIGVRAETLYF. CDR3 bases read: TGTGCCAGCAGCATAGGGGTTCGTGCAGAA.

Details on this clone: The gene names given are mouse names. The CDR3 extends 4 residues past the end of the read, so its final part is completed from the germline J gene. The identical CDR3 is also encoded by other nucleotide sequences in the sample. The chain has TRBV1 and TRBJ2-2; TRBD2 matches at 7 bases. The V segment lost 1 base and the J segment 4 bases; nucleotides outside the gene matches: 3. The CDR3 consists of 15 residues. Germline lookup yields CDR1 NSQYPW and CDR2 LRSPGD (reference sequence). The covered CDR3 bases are TGCACCTGCAGTGCAGCTGGGGGAGCCACCGGG. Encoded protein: CTCSAAGGATG. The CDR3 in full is CTCSAAGGATGQLYF.

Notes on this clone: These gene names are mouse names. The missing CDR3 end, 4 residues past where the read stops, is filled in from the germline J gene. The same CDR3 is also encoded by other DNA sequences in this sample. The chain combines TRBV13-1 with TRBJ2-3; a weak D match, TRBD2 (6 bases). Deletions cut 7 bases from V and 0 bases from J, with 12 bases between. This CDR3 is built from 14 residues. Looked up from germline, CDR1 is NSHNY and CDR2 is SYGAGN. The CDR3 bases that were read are TGTGCCAGCTCCGACTGGTTTAGTGCAGAA. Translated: CASSDWFSAE. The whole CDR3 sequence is CASSDWFSAETLYF.

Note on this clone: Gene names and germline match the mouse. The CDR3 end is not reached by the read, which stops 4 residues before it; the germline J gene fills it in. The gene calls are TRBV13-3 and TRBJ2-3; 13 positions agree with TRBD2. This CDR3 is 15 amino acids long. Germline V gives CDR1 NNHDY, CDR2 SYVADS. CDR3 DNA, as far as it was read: TGTGCCAGCAGTCTGGGACTGGGGGGGGAAGAA. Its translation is CASSLGLGGEE. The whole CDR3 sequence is CASSLGLGGEETLYF.

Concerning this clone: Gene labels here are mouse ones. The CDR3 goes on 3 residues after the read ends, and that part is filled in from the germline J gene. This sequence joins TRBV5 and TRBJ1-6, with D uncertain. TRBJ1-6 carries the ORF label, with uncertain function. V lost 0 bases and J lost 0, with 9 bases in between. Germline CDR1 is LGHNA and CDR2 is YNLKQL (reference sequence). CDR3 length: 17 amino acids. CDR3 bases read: TGTGCCAGCAGCCAAGAATTGGTGGGTTCCTATAATTCGCCC. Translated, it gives CASSQELVGSYNSP. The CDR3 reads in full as CASSQELVGSYNSPLYF.

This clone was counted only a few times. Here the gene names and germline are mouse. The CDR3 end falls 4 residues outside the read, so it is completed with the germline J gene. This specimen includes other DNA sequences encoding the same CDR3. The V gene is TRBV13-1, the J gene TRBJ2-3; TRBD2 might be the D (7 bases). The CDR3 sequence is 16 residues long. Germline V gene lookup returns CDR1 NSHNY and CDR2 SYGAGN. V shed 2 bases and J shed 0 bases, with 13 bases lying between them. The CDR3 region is CASSDAGGTSAETLYF. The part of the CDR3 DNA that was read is TGTGCCAGCAGTGACGCTGGGGGCACTAGTGCAGAA.

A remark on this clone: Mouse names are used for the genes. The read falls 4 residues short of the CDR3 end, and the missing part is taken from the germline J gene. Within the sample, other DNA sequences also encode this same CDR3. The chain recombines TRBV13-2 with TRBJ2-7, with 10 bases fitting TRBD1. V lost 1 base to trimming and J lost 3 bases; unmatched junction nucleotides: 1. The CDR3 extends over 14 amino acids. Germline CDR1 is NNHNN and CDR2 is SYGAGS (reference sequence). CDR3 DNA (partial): TGTGCCAGCGGTGATAGGACAGGGGGCTAT. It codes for CASGDRTGGY. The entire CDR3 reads CASGDRTGGYEQYF.

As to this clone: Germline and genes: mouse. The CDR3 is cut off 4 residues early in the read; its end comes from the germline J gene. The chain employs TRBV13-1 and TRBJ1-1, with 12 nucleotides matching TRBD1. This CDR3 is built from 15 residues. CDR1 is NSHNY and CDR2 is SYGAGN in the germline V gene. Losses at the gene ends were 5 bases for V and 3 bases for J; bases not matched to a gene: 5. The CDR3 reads CASRPGQGADTEVFF. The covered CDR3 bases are TGTGCCAGCAGGCCGGGACAGGGGGCGGACACA.

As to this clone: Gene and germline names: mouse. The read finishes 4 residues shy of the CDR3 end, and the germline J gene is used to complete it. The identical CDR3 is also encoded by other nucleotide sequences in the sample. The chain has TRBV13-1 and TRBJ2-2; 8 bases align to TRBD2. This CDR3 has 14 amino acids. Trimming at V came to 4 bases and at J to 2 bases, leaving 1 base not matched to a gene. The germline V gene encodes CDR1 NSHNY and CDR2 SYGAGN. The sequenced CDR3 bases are TGTGCCAGCAGTCCTGGGGGGAACACCGGG. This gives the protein CASSPGGNTG. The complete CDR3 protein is CASSPGGNTGQLYF.

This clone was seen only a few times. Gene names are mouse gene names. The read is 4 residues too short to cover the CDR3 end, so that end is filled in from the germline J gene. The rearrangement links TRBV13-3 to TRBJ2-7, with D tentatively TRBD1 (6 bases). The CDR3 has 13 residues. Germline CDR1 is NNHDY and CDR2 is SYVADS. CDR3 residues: CASSDVGQYEQYF. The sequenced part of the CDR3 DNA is TGTGCCAGCAGTGATGTCGGACAGTAT.

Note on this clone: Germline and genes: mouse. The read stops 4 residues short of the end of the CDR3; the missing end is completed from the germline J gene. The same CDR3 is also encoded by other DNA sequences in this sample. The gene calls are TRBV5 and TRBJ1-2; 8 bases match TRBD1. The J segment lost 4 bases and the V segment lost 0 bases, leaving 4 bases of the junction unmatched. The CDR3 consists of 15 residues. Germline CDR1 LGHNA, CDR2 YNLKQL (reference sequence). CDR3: CASSQDDRGGSDYTF. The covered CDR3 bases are TGTGCCAGCAGCCAAGATGACAGGGGTGGCTCC.